This T cell receptor (beta chain) emerged from a study of cytomegalovirus exposure and HLA in healthy donors. Vbeta (60) and Jbeta (13) primers were used in the PCR. Assay used: immunoSEQ multiplex PCR; TCRdb lists only in-frame clones, some missing. Of 190,000 or so clones in the sample, under 85% were seen once. Trimming left V 7 bases short and J 9 bases short, with 22 bases between. The CDR3 sequence is 14 residues long. Germline V CDR1 and CDR2: WNHNN, SYGVQD (reference sequence). Study conclusions and caveats: According to an earlier analysis, most TCR beta V segments yielded productive rearrangements about 87% or about 30% of the time. Later analysis demonstrated an association between a missense DCLRE1C variant and TCR beta V- and J-gene trimming.

Concerning this clone: Its antigen is unknown.

Although they were nominally healthy when sampled, donors likely had unrecorded immune exposures. The clonotype comes from a man in his fifties in good health and CMV-seronegative. The chain employs TRBV10-1 and TRBJ2-7, with D tentatively TRBD2 (7 bases). Material: PBMCs. CDR3 bases: TGCGCCAGCACCCCGGGGGGCGGTGAAGGTTCGCAGTACTTC. Protein: CASTPGGGEGSQYF.